These T cell receptor beta chains were read from a single sample in a study of T cells after somatic rescue of genetic block. The data were produced by immunoSEQ multiplex PCR, yet TCRdb's version contains in-frame clones alone and is incomplete. Here the sample spans around 67,000 clones, roughly 91% being singletons. Material: peripheral blood mononuclear cells (PBMCs). The receptor set was obtained from a man aged 25-45 years. Each CDR3 is given with its conserved first and last residue. A D gene is named only where the DNA matches it firmly. Not all rows give a size; the values are once, few, many and, for expanded clones, a class.

>TRBJ1-5|-|TRBV15|-
TGTGCCACCAGCAGAGATTCGAACACTGGAATAGGCAATCAGCCCCAGCATTTT
CATSRDSNTGIGNQPQHF
>TRBJ1-1|-|TRBV2|-
TGTGCCAGCAAAGGGGAAATGAACACTGAAGCTTTCTTT
CASKGEMNTEAFF
>TRBJ2-7|TRBD1|TRBV29-1|-
TGCAGCATATGGGGGACAGGGGGCTGGTACGAGCAGTACTTC
CSIWGTGGWYEQYF
>TRBJ1-2|TRBD1|TRBV2|few
TGTGCCAGCAGATTGGACAGGGTCGATGGTGGCTACACCTTC
CASRLDRVDGGYTF
>TRBJ1-5|-|TRBV2|-
TGTGCCAGCAGTGAGCGGCAGCGAGGCCAGCCCCAGCATTTT
CASSERQRGQPQHF
>TRBJ2-2|-|TRBV9|-
TGTGCCAGCAGCGTAGGCCTAGAAAACACCGGGGAGCTGTTTTTT
CASSVGLENTGELFF
>TRBJ1-2|TRBD1|TRBV18|-
TGTGCCAGCTCACCTGCTAGGACAGGGACCTATGGCTACACCTTC
CASSPARTGTYGYTF
>TRBJ1-5|TRBD1|TRBV19|once
TGTGCCACACAGGACAGGAACGGGGCCCAGCCCCAGCATTTT
CATQDRNGAQPQHF
>TRBJ2-7|-|TRBV18|few
TGTGCCAGCTCAGAAAGGCGGACCTACGAGCAGTACTTC
CASSERRTYEQYF
>TRBJ2-7|-|TRBV5-1|-
TGCGCCAGCAGCAAGGACGGAACCTACGAGCAGTACTTC
CASSKDGTYEQYF
>TRBJ2-7|-|TRBV9|-
TGTGCCAGCAGCCTGGGATCGGGTCCCTACGAGCAGTACTTC
CASSLGSGPYEQYF
>TRBJ2-1|TRBD1|TRBV6-1|-
TGTGCCAGCAGCCGGGACAGGGGCTACAATGAGCAGTTCTTC
CASSRDRGYNEQFF
>TRBJ2-4|-|TRBV5-1|-
TGCGCCAGCAGCTTGGCCGTGGGGAGGATCGGCGAAAACATTCAGTACTTC
CASSLAVGRIGENIQYF
>TRBJ2-3|TRBD1|TRBV6-1|-
TGTGCCAGCAGTGGGGACAGAGGCACAGATACGCAGTATTTT
CASSGDRGTDTQYF
>TRBJ2-7|TRBD1|TRBV5-6|-
TGTGCCAGCAGCCAGAATTTGGGACAGGGAGTCTACGAGCAGTACTTC
CASSQNLGQGVYEQYF